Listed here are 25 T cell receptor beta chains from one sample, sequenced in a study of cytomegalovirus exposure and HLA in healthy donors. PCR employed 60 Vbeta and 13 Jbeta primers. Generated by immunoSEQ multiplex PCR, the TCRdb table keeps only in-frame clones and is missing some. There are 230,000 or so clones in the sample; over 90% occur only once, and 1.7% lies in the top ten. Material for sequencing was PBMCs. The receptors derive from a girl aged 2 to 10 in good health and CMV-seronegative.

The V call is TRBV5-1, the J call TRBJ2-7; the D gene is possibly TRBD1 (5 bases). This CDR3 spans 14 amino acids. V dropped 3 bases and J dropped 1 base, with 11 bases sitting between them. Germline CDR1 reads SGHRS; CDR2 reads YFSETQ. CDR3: CASSSEQDSYEQYF. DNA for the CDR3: TGCGCCAGCAGCTCCGAACAGGATTCCTACGAGCAGTACTTC. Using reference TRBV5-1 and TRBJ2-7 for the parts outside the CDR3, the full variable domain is KAGVTQTPRYLIKTRGQQVTLSCSPISGHRSVSWYQQTPGQGLQFLFEYFSETQRNKGNFPGRFSGRQFSNSRSEMNVSTLELGDSALYLCASSSEQDSYEQYFGPGTRLTVT.

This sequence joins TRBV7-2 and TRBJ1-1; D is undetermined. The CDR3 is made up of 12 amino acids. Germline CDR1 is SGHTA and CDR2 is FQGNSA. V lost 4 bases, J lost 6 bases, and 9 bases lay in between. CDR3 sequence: CASSYPVAEAFF. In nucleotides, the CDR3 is TGTGCCAGCAGCTACCCGGTAGCTGAAGCTTTCTTT. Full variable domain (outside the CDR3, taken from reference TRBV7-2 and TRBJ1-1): GAGVSQSPSNKVTEKGKDVELRCDPISGHTALYWYRQSLGQGLEFLIYFQGNSAPDKSGLPSDRFSAERTGGSVSTLTIQRTQQEDSAVYLCASSYPVAEAFFGQGTRLTVV.

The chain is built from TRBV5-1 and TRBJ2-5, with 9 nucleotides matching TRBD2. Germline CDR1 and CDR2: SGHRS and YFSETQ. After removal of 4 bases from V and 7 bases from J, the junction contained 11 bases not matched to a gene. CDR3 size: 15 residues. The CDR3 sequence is CASSKMTSGYGTQYF. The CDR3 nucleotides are TGCGCCAGCAGCAAGATGACTAGCGGTTATGGGACCCAGTACTTC.

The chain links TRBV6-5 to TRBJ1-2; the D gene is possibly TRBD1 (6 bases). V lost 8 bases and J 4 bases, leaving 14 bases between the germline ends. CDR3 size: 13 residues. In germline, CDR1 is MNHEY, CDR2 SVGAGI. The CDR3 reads CASLGRTVYGYTF. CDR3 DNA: TGTGCCAGCCTCGGGAGGACAGTCTATGGCTACACCTTC.

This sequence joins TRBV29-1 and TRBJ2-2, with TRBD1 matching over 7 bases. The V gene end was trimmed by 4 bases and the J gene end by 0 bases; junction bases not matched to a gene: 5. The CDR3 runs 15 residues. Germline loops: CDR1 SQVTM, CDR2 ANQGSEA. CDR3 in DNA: TGCAGCGTTGGCGAGGGACAGACGAACACCGGGGAGCTGTTTTTT. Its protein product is CSVGEGQTNTGELFF.

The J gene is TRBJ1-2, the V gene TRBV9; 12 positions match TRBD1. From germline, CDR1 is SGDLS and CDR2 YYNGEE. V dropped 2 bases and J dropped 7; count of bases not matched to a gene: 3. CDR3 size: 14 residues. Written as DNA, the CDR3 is TGTGCCAGCAGCGTCGGGACAGGGGGCTCTGGCTACACCTTC. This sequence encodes CASSVGTGGSGYTF.

The DNA for the CDR3 is TGTGCCAGCAGTCCACAGCGCAATCAGCCCCAGCATTTT. It is translated as CASSPQRNQPQHF. The V and J genes are TRBV6-5 and TRBJ1-5; the D is unclear. The CDR3 is 13 amino acids. Germline loops: CDR1 MNHEY, CDR2 SVGAGI. V gave up 5 bases and J gave up 2 bases, with 7 bases separating them.

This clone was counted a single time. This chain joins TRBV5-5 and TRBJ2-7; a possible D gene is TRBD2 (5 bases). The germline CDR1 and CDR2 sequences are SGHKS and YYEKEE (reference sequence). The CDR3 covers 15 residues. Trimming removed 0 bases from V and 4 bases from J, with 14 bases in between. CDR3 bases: TGTGCCAGCAGCTTGGTGCCAGCGGTATCTTACGAGCAGTACTTC. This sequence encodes CASSLVPAVSYEQYF.

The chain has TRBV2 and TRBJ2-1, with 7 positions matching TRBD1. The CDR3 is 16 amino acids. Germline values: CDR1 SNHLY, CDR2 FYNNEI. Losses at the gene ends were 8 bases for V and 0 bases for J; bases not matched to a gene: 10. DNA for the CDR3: TGTGCCAGCGGATTGAACCGGGACAGCTCCTACAATGAGCAGTTCTTC. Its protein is CASGLNRDSSYNEQFF.

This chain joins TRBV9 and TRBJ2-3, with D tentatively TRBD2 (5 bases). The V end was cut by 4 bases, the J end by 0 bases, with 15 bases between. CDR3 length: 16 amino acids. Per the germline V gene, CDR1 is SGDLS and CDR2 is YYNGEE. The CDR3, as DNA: TGTGCCAGCAGCCACAATCAGCGGTCAAGCACAGATACGCAGTATTTT. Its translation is CASSHNQRSSTDTQYF. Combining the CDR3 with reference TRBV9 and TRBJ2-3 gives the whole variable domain DSGVTQTPKHLITATGQRVTLRCSPRSGDLSVYWYQQSLDQGLQFLIQYYNGEERAKGNILERFSAQQFPDLHSELNLSSLELGDSALYFCASSHNQRSSTDTQYFGPGTRLTVL.

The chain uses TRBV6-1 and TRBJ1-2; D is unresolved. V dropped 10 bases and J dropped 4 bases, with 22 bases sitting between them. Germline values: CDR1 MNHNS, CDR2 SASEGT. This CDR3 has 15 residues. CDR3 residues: CATTDGRGVTYGYTF. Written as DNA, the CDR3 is TGTGCCACCACTGATGGACGCGGGGTGACCTATGGCTACACCTTC.

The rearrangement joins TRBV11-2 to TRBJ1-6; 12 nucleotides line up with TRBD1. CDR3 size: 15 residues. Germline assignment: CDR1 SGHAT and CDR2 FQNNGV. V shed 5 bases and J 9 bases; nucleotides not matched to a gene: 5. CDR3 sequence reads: CASSPGQGAGSPLHF. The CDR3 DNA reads TGTGCCAGCAGCCCGGGACAGGGGGCAGGTTCACCCCTCCACTTT.

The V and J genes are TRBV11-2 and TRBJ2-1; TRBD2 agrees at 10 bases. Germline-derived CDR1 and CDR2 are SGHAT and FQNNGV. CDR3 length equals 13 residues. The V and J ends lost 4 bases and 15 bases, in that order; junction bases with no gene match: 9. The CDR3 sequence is CASSSSGRAGLFF. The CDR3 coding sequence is TGTGCCAGCAGCTCTAGCGGGAGAGCTGGGCTGTTCTTC.

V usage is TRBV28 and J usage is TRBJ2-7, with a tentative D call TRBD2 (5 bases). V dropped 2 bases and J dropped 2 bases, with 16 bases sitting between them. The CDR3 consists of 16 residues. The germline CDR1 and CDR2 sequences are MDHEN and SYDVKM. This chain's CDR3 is CASSLGRGPLAYEQYF. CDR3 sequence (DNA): TGTGCCAGCAGTTTAGGTAGAGGGCCCCTCGCCTACGAGCAGTACTTC. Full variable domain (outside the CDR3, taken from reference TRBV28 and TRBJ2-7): DVKVTQSSRYLVKRTGEKVFLECVQDMDHENMFWYRQDPGLGLRLIYFSYDVKMKEKGDIPEGYSVSREKKERFSLILESASTNQTSMYLCASSLGRGPLAYEQYFGPGTRLTVT.

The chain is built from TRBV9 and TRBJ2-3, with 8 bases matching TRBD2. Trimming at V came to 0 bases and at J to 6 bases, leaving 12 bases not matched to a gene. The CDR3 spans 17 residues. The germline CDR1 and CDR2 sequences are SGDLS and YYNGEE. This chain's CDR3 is CASSVGDGRAISDTQYF. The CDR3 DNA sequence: TGTGCCAGCAGCGTAGGAGACGGGAGGGCCATATCGGATACGCAGTATTTT.

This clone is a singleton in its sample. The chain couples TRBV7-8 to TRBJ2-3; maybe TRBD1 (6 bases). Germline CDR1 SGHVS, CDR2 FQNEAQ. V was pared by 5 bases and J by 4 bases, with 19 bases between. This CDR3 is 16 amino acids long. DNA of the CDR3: TGTGCCAGCAGCCCACGGGACATAGGCGGCTCAGATACGCAGTATTTT. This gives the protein CASSPRDIGGSDTQYF.

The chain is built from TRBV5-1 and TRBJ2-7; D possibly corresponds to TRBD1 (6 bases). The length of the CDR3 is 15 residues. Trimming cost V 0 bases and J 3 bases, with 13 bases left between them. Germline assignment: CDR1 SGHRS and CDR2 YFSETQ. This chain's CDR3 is CASSLVPGASYEQYF. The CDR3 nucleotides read TGCGCCAGCAGCTTGGTCCCAGGGGCAAGCTACGAGCAGTACTTC.

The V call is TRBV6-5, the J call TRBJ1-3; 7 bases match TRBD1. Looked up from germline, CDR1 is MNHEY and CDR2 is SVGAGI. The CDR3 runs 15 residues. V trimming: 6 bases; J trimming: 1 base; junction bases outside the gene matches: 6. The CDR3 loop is CASRQNRGSGNTIYF. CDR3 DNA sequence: TGTGCCAGCAGACAAAACAGGGGTTCTGGAAACACCATATATTTT.

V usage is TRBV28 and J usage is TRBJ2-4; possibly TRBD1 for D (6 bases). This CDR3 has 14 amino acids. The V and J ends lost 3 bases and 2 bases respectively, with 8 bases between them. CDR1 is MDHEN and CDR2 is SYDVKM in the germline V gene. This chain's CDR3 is CASSFQGPKNIQYF. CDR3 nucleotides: TGTGCCAGCAGTTTCCAGGGGCCCAAAAACATTCAGTACTTC.

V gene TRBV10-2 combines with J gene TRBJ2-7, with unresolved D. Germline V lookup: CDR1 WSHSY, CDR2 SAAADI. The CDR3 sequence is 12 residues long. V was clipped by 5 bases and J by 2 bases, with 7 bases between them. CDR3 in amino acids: CASSPTTYEQYF. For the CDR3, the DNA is TGCGCCAGCAGTCCGACAACCTACGAGCAGTACTTC.

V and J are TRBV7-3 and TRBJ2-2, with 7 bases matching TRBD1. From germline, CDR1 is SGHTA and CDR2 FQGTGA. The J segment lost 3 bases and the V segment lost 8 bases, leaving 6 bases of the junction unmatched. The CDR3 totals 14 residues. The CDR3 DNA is TGTGCCAGCGGGATTGGGACAGACACCGGGGAGCTGTTTTTT. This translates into CASGIGTDTGELFF.

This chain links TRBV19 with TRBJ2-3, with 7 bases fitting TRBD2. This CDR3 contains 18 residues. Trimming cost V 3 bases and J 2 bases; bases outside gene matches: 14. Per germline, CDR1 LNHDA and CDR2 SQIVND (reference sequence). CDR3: CASSMRGTPGTNTDTQYF. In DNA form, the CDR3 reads TGTGCCAGTAGTATGAGGGGAACCCCCGGGACTAACACAGATACGCAGTATTTT.

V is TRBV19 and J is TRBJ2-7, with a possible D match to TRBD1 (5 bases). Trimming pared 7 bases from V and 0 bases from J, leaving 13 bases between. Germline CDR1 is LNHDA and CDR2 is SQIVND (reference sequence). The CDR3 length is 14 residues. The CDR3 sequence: CASKGSQVSYEQYF. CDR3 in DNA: TGTGCCAGTAAGGGCTCACAGGTCTCCTACGAGCAGTACTTC.

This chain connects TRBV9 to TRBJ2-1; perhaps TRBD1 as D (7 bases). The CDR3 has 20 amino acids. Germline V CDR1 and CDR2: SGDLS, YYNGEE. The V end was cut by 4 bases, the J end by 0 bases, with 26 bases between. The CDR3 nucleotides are TGTGCCAGCAGCCTCCCCCGATGGCAGGGGGGCTTCAGCTCCTACAATGAGCAGTTCTTC. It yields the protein CASSLPRWQGGFSSYNEQFF.

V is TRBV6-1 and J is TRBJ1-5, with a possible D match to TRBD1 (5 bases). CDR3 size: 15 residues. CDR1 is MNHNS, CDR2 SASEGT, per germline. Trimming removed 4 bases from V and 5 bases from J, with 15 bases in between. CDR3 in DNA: TGTGCCAGCAGTGTCGGGCCCAGGGCCGATCAGCCCCAGCATTTT. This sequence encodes CASSVGPRADQPQHF.